Listed below are T cell receptor beta chains from one sample, sequenced in a study of PD-1 blockade in classical Hodgkin lymphoma. Clones were sequenced by immunoSEQ multiplex PCR, and TCRdb holds only the in-frame ones, with some missing. There are about 50,000 clones in the sample; roughly 90% occur only once, and 14% lies in the top ten. The source material was peripheral blood mononuclear cells (PBMCs), sampled before the fourth cycle of nivolumab. The receptors were gathered from a human donor with classical Hodgkin lymphoma. The CDR3 runs from the conserved cysteine through the conserved F or W. Each record gives: CDR3 DNA, CDR3 protein, clone size, J gene, D gene, V gene. A D gene is named only where the DNA matches it firmly. The listing skips clone size in some rows; elsewhere it reads once, few, many or a size class.

TGTGCCAGCAGTCCCCCCCGGGGAGGGGGCAATCAGCCCCAGCATTTT CASSPPRGGGNQPQHF few TRBJ1-5 NA TRBV28
TGTGCCAGCAGTTCCCCCGGGCAAGCCTTGGAGCAGTACTTC CASSSPGQALEQYF few TRBJ2-7 NA TRBV6-5
TGCGCCAGCAGCTTAGCTTTAGCGGGGACGAACACCGGGGAGCTGTTTTTT CASSLALAGTNTGELFF NA TRBJ2-2 TRBD2 TRBV5-1
TGTGCCAGCAGTGAAACCCAAGGCTACGAGCAGTACTTC CASSETQGYEQYF NA TRBJ2-7 NA TRBV2
TGTGCCAGTAGTATCTTGCCTAGCGGGAGGGTCAAAAACATTCAGTACTTC CASSILPSGRVKNIQYF once TRBJ2-4 TRBD2 TRBV19
TGTGCCAGCTCTCCAGGGACGGAATTCTATGGCTACACCTTC CASSPGTEFYGYTF NA TRBJ1-2 NA TRBV18
TGTGCCAGCAGTCTGGGACAGGGCCTCGGCGAGCAGTACTTC CASSLGQGLGEQYF NA TRBJ2-7 TRBD1 TRBV6-5
TGTGCCTCCCTGGGCGGCGTCAAACCGAACACCGGGGAGCTGTTTTTT CASLGGVKPNTGELFF NA TRBJ2-2 NA TRBV19
TGTGCCAGTAGGAAAGGGGCAGGGCAACAAGAGACCCAGTACTTC CASRKGAGQQETQYF NA TRBJ2-5 NA TRBV19
TGTGCCATCAGTGAGTCTAGCCAGCGGGACAGGACCCAGTACTTC CAISESSQRDRTQYF NA TRBJ2-5 NA TRBV10-3
TGTGCCAGCAGTTCTTCCCGGGCAAAAGATACGCAGTATTTT CASSSSRAKDTQYF NA TRBJ2-3 NA TRBV27